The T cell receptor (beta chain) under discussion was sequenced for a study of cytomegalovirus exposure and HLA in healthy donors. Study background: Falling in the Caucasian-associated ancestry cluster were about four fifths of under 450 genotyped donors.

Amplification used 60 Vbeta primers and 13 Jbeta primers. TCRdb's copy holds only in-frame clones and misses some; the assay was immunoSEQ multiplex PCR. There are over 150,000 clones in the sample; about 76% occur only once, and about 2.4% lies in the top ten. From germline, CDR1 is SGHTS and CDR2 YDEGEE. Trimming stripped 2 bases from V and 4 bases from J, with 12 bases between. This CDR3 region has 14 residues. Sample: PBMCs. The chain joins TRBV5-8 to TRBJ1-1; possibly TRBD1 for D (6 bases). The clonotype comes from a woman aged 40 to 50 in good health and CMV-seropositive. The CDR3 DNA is TGTGCCAGCAGCTTACAGGGTGGGATCACTGAAGCTTTCTTT. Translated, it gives CASSLQGGITEAFF.